The 24 T cell receptor beta chains given below trace back to one sample, sequenced in a study of cytomegalovirus exposure and HLA in healthy donors. PCR amplification relied on 60 Vbeta primers (plus 13 Jbeta primers). Only in-frame clones appear in the TCRdb table, and some are missing; sequencing was by immunoSEQ multiplex PCR. The profile shows roughly 180,000 clones, about 80% of them singletons. Sequencing used PBMCs. These receptors were obtained from a woman under 40 in good health and CMV-seronegative.

This sequence joins TRBV4-3 and TRBJ2-3; the match to TRBD2 covers 8 bases. The CDR3 is 15 amino acids. CDR1 is LGHNA, CDR2 YSLEER, per germline. V was clipped by 0 bases and J by 7 bases; unmatched bases: 6. The CDR3 spells CASSQDLGGANTQYF. DNA for the CDR3: TGCGCCAGCAGCCAAGATCTCGGGGGGGCAAATACGCAGTATTTT.

The chain carries TRBV2 and TRBJ2-1, with 7 bases that match TRBD2. J lost 3 bases, V lost 6 bases, and 8 bases had no gene match. The CDR3 loop spans 15 amino acids. Germline V gives CDR1 SNHLY, CDR2 FYNNEI. CDR3: CASRPSGVDYNEQFF. The CDR3 DNA follows: TGTGCCAGCAGGCCAAGCGGGGTAGACTACAATGAGCAGTTCTTC.

The rearrangement links TRBV30 to TRBJ2-1; 7 bases align to TRBD1. V was clipped by 3 bases and J by 7 bases; unmatched bases: 9. The CDR3 runs to 14 residues. Germline V gene sequence: CDR1 GTSNPN, CDR2 SVGIG (reference sequence). As DNA, the CDR3 is TGTGCCTGGAGGACAGGGTTTGCTAGTAATGAGCAGTTCTTC. It encodes CAWRTGFASNEQFF.

This clone was recorded only once. This chain uses TRBV15 with TRBJ1-1; D is uncertain. Germline V gives CDR1 LNHNV, CDR2 YYDKDF (reference sequence). V was cut by 0 bases and J by 1 base, with 9 bases left in between. This CDR3 is 15 amino acids long. Written as DNA, the CDR3 is TGTGCCACCAGCAGAGACCCCACACAGAACACTGAAGCTTTCTTT. Its translation: CATSRDPTQNTEAFF.

The chain has TRBV6-1 and TRBJ2-1; possible D gene TRBD2, 5 bases. The germline V gene encodes CDR1 MNHNS and CDR2 SASEGT. This CDR3 contains 14 residues. With 4 bases removed from V and 6 bases from J, the gap between germline ends came to 13 bases. The DNA for the CDR3 is TGTGCCAGCAGTGGTACTGGACTCCCCAATGAGCAGTTCTTC. This codes for CASSGTGLPNEQFF.

The gene calls are TRBV30 and TRBJ2-2; the D gene is possibly TRBD1 (6 bases). This CDR3 has 14 amino acids. V was shortened by 3 bases and J by 0 bases, with 8 bases between the two germline ends. The germline gives CDR1 GTSNPN, CDR2 SVGIG (reference sequence). CDR3: CAWRRTANTGELFF. The DNA for the CDR3 is TGTGCCTGGAGAAGGACAGCGAACACCGGGGAGCTGTTTTTT.

V usage is TRBV30 and J usage is TRBJ1-5, with D possibly being TRBD1 (6 bases). CDR1 GTSNPN and CDR2 SVGIG come from the germline V gene (reference sequence). V lost 1 base, J lost 4 bases, and 8 bases lay in between. The CDR3 covers 13 residues. The CDR3 protein is CAWSETGNQPQHF. The CDR3 DNA sequence: TGTGCCTGGAGTGAGACAGGAAATCAGCCCCAGCATTTT.

J is TRBJ2-1 and V is TRBV6-5, with 10 bases aligning to TRBD1. J gave up 8 bases and V 6 bases, and 7 bases lay outside the gene matches. CDR1 is MNHEY, CDR2 SVGAGI, per germline. The CDR3 is 14 residues long. CDR3 nucleotides: TGTGCCAGCAGATCGGGACAGGGGTGGTATGAGCAGTTCTTC. It yields the protein CASRSGQGWYEQFF.

The chain carries TRBV7-3 and TRBJ2-3; D remains unclear. Germline loops: CDR1 SGHTA, CDR2 FQGTGA. Trimming removed 2 bases from V and 2 bases from J, with 5 bases in between. The CDR3 runs to 13 residues. The CDR3 loop is CASSLSYTDTQYF. Written as DNA, the CDR3 is TGTGCCAGCAGCTTATCGTACACAGATACGCAGTATTTT.

This clone was counted only a few times. The chain combines TRBV6-6 with TRBJ1-1, with D possibly being TRBD1 (5 bases). The V end was cut by 5 bases, the J end by 7 bases, with 11 bases between. The CDR3 covers 12 residues. Germline CDR1 MNHNY, CDR2 SVGAGI (reference sequence). The chain's CDR3 is CASSQGGGEAFF. As DNA, the CDR3 is TGTGCCAGCAGTCAAGGCGGGGGTGAAGCTTTCTTT.

The rearrangement joins TRBV10-3 to TRBJ1-4; 9 bases align to TRBD1. The CDR3 runs 16 residues. V lost 0 bases and J lost 5; bases outside the gene matches: 4. Germline CDR1 is ENHRY and CDR2 is SYGVKD. In DNA, the CDR3 is TGTGCCATCAGTGAGTCAGAGACAGGGGGAAATGAAAAACTGTTTTTT. Its translation is CAISESETGGNEKLFF.

The CDR3 sequence: CASSPGGAGETQYF. The CDR3 coding sequence is TGTGCCAGCAGCCCCGGGGGGGCGGGTGAGACCCAGTACTTC. V is TRBV9 and J is TRBJ2-5, with 8 bases lining up with TRBD2. The V gene end was trimmed by 4 bases and the J gene end by 5 bases; junction bases not matched to a gene: 7. The CDR3 has 14 amino acids. CDR1 is SGDLS, CDR2 YYNGEE, per germline.

This rearrangement joins TRBV2 to TRBJ2-2; a weak D match, TRBD1 (5 bases). Germline assignment: CDR1 SNHLY and CDR2 FYNNEI. CDR3 size: 15 residues. Deletions cut 1 base from V and 10 bases from J, with 16 bases between. The CDR3 spells CASSEVAGFGEELFF. For the CDR3, the DNA is TGTGCCAGCAGTGAAGTGGCAGGGTTTGGTGAGGAGCTGTTTTTT.

The chain carries TRBV6-5 and TRBJ2-7, with D possibly being TRBD2 (5 bases). The germline V gene has CDR1 MNHEY and CDR2 SVGAGI. The CDR3 contains 16 residues. Trimming stripped 0 bases from V and 3 bases from J, with 15 bases between. In nucleotides, the CDR3 is TGTGCCAGCAGTTACTCGAGGGATCTACAATTCTACGAGCAGTACTTC. It translates to CASSYSRDLQFYEQYF.

Regarding this clone: In the same sample, other DNA sequences code for this CDR3. The rearrangement uses TRBV19 and TRBJ1-2, with a weak D call TRBD1 (6 bases). The CDR3 extends over 12 amino acids. From germline, CDR1 is LNHDA and CDR2 SQIVND (reference sequence). Deletions cut 3 bases from V and 5 bases from J, with 7 bases between. The CDR3 DNA reads TGTGCCAGTAGTATCCAGGGGTATGGCTACACCTTC. It translates to CASSIQGYGYTF.

The V gene is TRBV5-1, the J gene TRBJ2-5; 9 bases map to TRBD1. Germline CDR1 SGHRS, CDR2 YFSETQ. This CDR3 comprises 16 residues. V was pared by 0 bases and J by 2 bases, with 5 bases of the junction left unmatched. CDR3 nucleotides: TGCGCCAGCAGCTTGGGGGGACAGGGAAGGCAAGAGACCCAGTACTTC. It translates to CASSLGGQGRQETQYF.

The CDR3 DNA follows: TGCGCCAGCAGCCAGGCCGAAAGCGGCGGGGCCTACAATGAGCAGTTCTTC. This encodes CASSQAESGGAYNEQFF. V and J are TRBV4-3 and TRBJ2-1; D may be TRBD2 (6 bases). This CDR3 spans 17 amino acids. V was pared by 3 bases and J by 2 bases, with 17 bases between. Germline V CDR1 and CDR2: LGHNA, YSLEER.

This chain joins TRBV4-2 and TRBJ1-2; TRBD1 is a possible D gene (5 bases). In germline, CDR1 is LGHNA, CDR2 YNFKEQ. V lost 0 bases to trimming and J lost 8 bases, with 13 bases between them. The CDR3 covers 14 residues. This CDR3 reads CASSQDRGEDGYTF. CDR3 coding DNA: TGTGCCAGCAGCCAAGATCGGGGGGAGGACGGCTACACCTTC.

The V and J genes are TRBV4-1 and TRBJ1-5, with D possibly matching TRBD1 (5 bases). The CDR3 extends over 18 amino acids. The germline V gene has CDR1 MGHRA and CDR2 YSYEKL. V lost 4 bases and J lost 7, with 26 bases in between. This CDR3 reads CASSPSLKAGGLRQPQHF. In DNA form, the CDR3 reads TGCGCCAGCAGCCCAAGTTTAAAGGCGGGGGGTCTTCGACAGCCCCAGCATTTT.

The genes are TRBV18 and TRBJ2-7; 8 positions agree with TRBD2. This CDR3 is 15 amino acids long. Germline-derived CDR1 and CDR2 are KGHSH and LQKENI. V shed 3 bases and J 4 bases; nucleotides not matched to a gene: 8. In nucleotides, the CDR3 is TGTGCCAGCTCACCTATTTTGCGGGGGGTATACGAGCAGTACTTC. This sequence encodes CASSPILRGVYEQYF.

V gene TRBV21-1 combines with J gene TRBJ2-4; the DNA was not compared with TRBD2, the D call given in the table. TRBV21-1 is deemed a pseudogene. This CDR3 has 17 amino acids. The CDR3 loop reads CASNPRERGGCKNIQYF. The CDR3, as DNA: TGTGCCAGCAACCCGAGGGAGCGGGGGGGCTGCAAAAACATTCAGTACTTC.

This clone was picked up a small number of times. This CDR3 is CASSKEWQFYEQYF. The CDR3 DNA reads TGTGCCAGCAGCAAAGAGTGGCAGTTCTACGAGCAGTACTTC. The rearrangement joins TRBV21-1 to TRBJ2-7; no DNA check was done on the table's D call, TRBD1. TRBV21-1 is an annotated pseudogene. The length of the CDR3 is 14 residues.

This clone was counted a single time. The chain joins TRBV10-1 to TRBJ2-2, with TRBD1 matching over 10 bases. Trimming cost V 6 bases and J 10 bases; bases outside gene matches: 5. Germline V gene data show CDR1 as WNHNN and CDR2 as SYGVQD (reference sequence). The CDR3 is made up of 13 amino acids. CDR3 sequence reads: CASSGTGDEELFF. The CDR3 DNA reads TGCGCCAGCAGCGGGACAGGGGACGAGGAGCTGTTTTTT.

The chain has TRBV12-5 and TRBJ2-5; the match to TRBD2 covers 8 bases. The V gene end was trimmed by 1 base and the J gene end by 4 bases; junction bases not matched to a gene: 5. The CDR3 is 15 amino acids. The germline CDR1 and CDR2 sequences are LGHNT and FRNRAP. The CDR3 region has the DNA TGTGCTAGTGGTTTGGGAGCGGGGGTGGCAGAGACCCAGTACTTC. Amino acids: CASGLGAGVAETQYF.